This TCR beta chain was recovered during a study of cytomegalovirus exposure and HLA in healthy donors. Study outcomes and limitations: Later, an analysis found that common viral pathogens appeared to be linked with several of the most significant clusters. In the analysis, some V segments, TRBV6-2 and TRBV6-3 included, were excluded as indistinguishable.

On this clone itself: What it recognizes is unknown.

The germline V gene encodes CDR1 LNHDA and CDR2 SQIVND (reference sequence). The CDR3 runs to 17 residues. Trimming removed 3 bases from V and 10 bases from J; junction bases left unmatched: 10. The PCR made use of 60 Vbeta and 13 Jbeta primers. Repertoires were generated with immunoSEQ multiplex PCR, while TCRdb's copy carries only in-frame clones and drops some. This table has about 160,000 clones, 85% appearing once. This clonotype was obtained from a young man in good health and CMV-seropositive. The gene calls are TRBV19 and TRBJ1-6, with TRBD1 matching 12 bases. Source material: PBMCs. CDR3 loop: CASSMGQGAREGSPLHF. CDR3 nucleotide sequence: TGTGCCAGTAGTATGGGACAGGGGGCGCGGGAAGGATCACCCCTCCACTTT.